This entry describes one T cell receptor beta chain. Clones were sequenced by immunoSEQ multiplex PCR, and TCRdb holds only the in-frame ones, with some missing. The sample lists some 100,000 clones; 90% were seen once. These data belong to a study of OX40 agonist ivuxolimab in advanced cancers. Study-level information: Earlier treatment with anti-PD-1, anti-PD-L1 or anti-CTLA-4 was permitted, and around 43% had received some.

The sample in question was CD4+ or CD8+ T cells sorted from blood, obtained in a trial of the OX40 agonist ivuxolimab. The clonotype originates from an adult with an advanced solid tumor such as melanoma, head and neck, liver or kidney cancer.

The CDR3 spells CASSLMGGTMTYEQYF. The CDR3 DNA follows: TGTGCCAGCAGTTTAATGGGCGGGACAATGACCTACGAGCAGTACTTC. This chain joins TRBV28 and TRBJ2-7; the D call may be TRBD1 or TRBD2 (6 bases each). This CDR3 is 16 amino acids long. The V gene's germline CDR1 is MDHEN and CDR2 SYDVKM. Trimming stripped 2 bases from V and 2 bases from J, with 16 bases between.